The sequence of this T cell receptor beta chain was determined in a study of PD-L1 blockade in urothelial cancer. Looking at the study overall: Earlier, patients had received 0 to 3 chemotherapy regimens. Among blood samples, the median T cell count was around 150,000.

Produced via immunoSEQ multiplex PCR; TCRdb's table is partial and in-frame only. The repertoire holds around 66,000 clones, with around nine tenths as singletons. Between the trimmed V and J ends, which lost 6 bases and 3 bases, there was a span of 12 bases. This CDR3 region has 14 residues. CDR1 and CDR2 (germline): MNHEY, SVGAGI. The time point was: peripheral blood 6 weeks after treatment start. The source was PBMCs, collected around atezolizumab (anti-PD-L1) treatment. The rearrangement uses TRBV6-5 and TRBJ1-5; D possibly corresponds to TRBD1 (6 bases). This clonotype was obtained from a man in his 60s with urothelial cancer. CDR3 residues: CASSRAGDNQPQHF. CDR3 nucleotide sequence: TGTGCCAGCAGCCGGGCAGGGGACAATCAGCCCCAGCATTTT.